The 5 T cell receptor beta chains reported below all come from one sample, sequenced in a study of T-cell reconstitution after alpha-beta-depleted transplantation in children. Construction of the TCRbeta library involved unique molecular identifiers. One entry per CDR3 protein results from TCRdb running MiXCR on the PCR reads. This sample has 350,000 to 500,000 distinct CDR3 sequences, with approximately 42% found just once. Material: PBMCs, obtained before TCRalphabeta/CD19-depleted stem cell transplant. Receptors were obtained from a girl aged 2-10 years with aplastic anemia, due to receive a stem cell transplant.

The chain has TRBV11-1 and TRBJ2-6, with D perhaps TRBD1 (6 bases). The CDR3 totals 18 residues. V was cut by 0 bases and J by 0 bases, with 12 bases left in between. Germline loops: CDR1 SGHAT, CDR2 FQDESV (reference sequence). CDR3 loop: CASSLAGDTSSGANVLTF. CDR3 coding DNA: TGTGCCAGCAGCTTAGCTGGGGACACCTCCTCTGGGGCCAACGTCCTGACTTTC. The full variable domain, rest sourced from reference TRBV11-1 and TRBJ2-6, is EAEVAQSPRYKITEKSQAVAFWCDPISGHATLYWYRQILGQGPELLVQFQDESVVDDSQLPKDRFSAERLKGVDSTLKIQPAELGDSAMYLCASSLAGDTSSGANVLTFGAGSRLTVL.

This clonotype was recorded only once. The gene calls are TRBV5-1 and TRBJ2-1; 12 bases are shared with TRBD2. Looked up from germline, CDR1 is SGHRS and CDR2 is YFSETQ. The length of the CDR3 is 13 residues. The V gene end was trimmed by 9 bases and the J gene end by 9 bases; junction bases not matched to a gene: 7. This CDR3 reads CATATSGSLEQFF. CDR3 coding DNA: TGCGCCACAGCGACTAGCGGGAGTCTTGAGCAGTTCTTC.

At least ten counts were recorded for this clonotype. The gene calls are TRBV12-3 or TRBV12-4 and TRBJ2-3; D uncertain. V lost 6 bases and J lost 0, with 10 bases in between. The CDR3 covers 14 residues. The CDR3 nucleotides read TGTGCCAGCAGGCCGACATCCAGCACAGATACGCAGTATTTT. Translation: CASRPTSSTDTQYF.

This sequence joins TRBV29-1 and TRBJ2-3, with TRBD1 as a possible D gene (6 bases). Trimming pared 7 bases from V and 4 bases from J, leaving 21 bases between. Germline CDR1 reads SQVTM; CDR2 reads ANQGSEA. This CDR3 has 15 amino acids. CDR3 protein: CSAGQLRVTADTQYF. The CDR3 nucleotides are TGCAGCGCTGGACAGTTGAGGGTGACCGCAGATACGCAGTATTTT.

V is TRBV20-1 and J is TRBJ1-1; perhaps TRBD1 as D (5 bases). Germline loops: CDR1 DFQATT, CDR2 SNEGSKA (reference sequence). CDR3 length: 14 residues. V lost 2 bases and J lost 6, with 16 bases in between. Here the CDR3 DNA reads TGCAGTGCTAGAAAGGGGTGGGGTGGGTCTGAAGCTTTCTTT. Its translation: CSARKGWGGSEAFF.